This T cell receptor (beta chain) was captured in a study of blood T cell repertoires in COVID-19. Overall study context: Spain, Italy and the United States supplied samples that represented acute and convalescent COVID-19. PBMCs, B-cell-depleted T cells, or T cells were the source of the cDNA or gDNA that made up the material.

The V gene's germline CDR1 is SEHNR and CDR2 FQNEAQ (reference sequence). This CDR3 spans 14 amino acids. V lost 3 bases to trimming and J lost 7 bases, with 12 bases between them. The repertoire was sequenced with immunoSEQ multiplex PCR; TCRdb's copy has only in-frame clones and lacks some. The table shows 150,000 or so clones, with approximately 83% occurring only once. The sample comprised peripheral blood. The chain is built from TRBV7-9 and TRBJ1-4, with a possible D match to TRBD1 (6 bases). The sequence was obtained from a man aged 70-80 years who had recovered from COVID-19. This chain's CDR3 is CASSLGHSGEKLFF. The CDR3 DNA follows: TGTGCCAGCAGCTTGGGACATTCAGGTGAAAAACTGTTTTTT.